Listed here are 16 T cell receptor beta chains from one sample, sequenced in a study of blood T cell repertoires in COVID-19. Only in-frame clones appear in the TCRdb table, and some are missing; sequencing was by immunoSEQ multiplex PCR. This sample has about 320,000 clones; 70% to 90% occur once, and the top ten carry approximately 7.6%. Sequenced input: peripheral blood. These receptors were collected from a human donor in a cohort sampled during active COVID-19.

As concerns this clone: Other DNA sequences from this sample encode an identical CDR3 as well. This chain links TRBV9 with TRBJ1-1; the D is unclear. Germline CDR1 SGDLS, CDR2 YYNGEE. Trimming removed 0 bases from V and 2 bases from J, with 5 bases in between. CDR3 length: 13 amino acids. The CDR3 DNA is TGTGCCAGCAGCGTAGTTAGTAACACTGAAGCTTTCTTT. Amino acid sequence: CASSVVSNTEAFF.

This rearrangement joins TRBV25-1 to TRBJ1-2; the D is unclear. The CDR3 spans 13 residues. Germline assignment: CDR1 MGHDK and CDR2 SYGVNS. V lost 0 bases and J lost 13, with 15 bases in between. The DNA for the CDR3 is TGTGCCAGCAGTGAATATGACGAGGGAACGAGCACCTTC. It specifies CASSEYDEGTSTF.

The gene calls are TRBV27 and TRBJ2-5; TRBD2 aligns across 7 bases. Germline CDR1 MNHEY, CDR2 SMNVEV (reference sequence). After removal of 4 bases from V and 4 bases from J, the junction contained 9 bases not matched to a gene. The CDR3 loop spans 15 amino acids. CDR3 sequence reads: CASSSIPGGRETQYF. The CDR3 DNA is TGTGCCAGCAGTTCGATTCCCGGGGGGAGAGAGACCCAGTACTTC.

The CDR3 sequence is CASSQNPRGAIISSYNEQFF. Written as DNA, the CDR3 is TGTGCCAGCAGCCAAAATCCTCGTGGAGCGATTATAAGCTCCTACAATGAGCAGTTCTTC. This chain joins TRBV4-2 and TRBJ2-1; no clear D gene. The V gene lost 2 bases and the J gene lost 0 bases, with 23 bases spanning the gap. CDR1 is LGHNA, CDR2 YNFKEQ, per germline. The CDR3 is 20 amino acids.

CDR3 protein: CASSLEQLGEKLFF. The CDR3 coding sequence is TGTGCCAGCAGCTTAGAACAGTTGGGTGAAAAACTGTTTTTT. The rearrangement links TRBV7-8 to TRBJ1-4; D gene ambiguous. The CDR3 is made up of 14 amino acids. Germline CDR1 SGHVS, CDR2 FQNEAQ. Trimming cost V 1 base and J 7 bases, with 10 bases left between them.

The chain has TRBV27 and TRBJ2-4; 9 positions match TRBD2. CDR1 and CDR2 from the germline V gene are MNHEY and SMNVEV (reference sequence). CDR3 length: 20 residues. With 0 bases clipped from V and 0 bases from J, the junction kept 12 bases outside the gene matches. CDR3 sequence (DNA): TGTGCCAGCAGTTTATCGCTGCGGGTAGCGGGGGATCTAGCCAAAAACATTCAGTACTTC. Translation: CASSLSLRVAGDLAKNIQYF.

The V gene is TRBV11-1, the J gene TRBJ2-4, with a weak D call TRBD2 (5 bases). Between the trimmed V and J ends, which lost 4 bases and 7 bases, there was a span of 11 bases. Germline V gene sequence: CDR1 SGHAT, CDR2 FQDESV (reference sequence). The CDR3 has 13 amino acids. CDR3 nucleotide sequence: TGTGCCAGCAGCTCCAAGGGCGGGAACATTCAGTACTTC. Its protein is CASSSKGGNIQYF.

CDR3 DNA: TGTGCCAGCAGCCATCCCTCCGGGAAGGCCTACGAGCAGTACTTC. Its translation: CASSHPSGKAYEQYF. The chain joins TRBV4-2 to TRBJ2-7; D might be TRBD2 (5 bases). V was pared by 3 bases and J by 2 bases, with 14 bases between. Germline V gene lookup returns CDR1 LGHNA and CDR2 YNFKEQ. CDR3 length: 15 residues.

The chain joins TRBV5-4 to TRBJ2-7; 9 positions match TRBD2. From germline, CDR1 is SGHNT and CDR2 YYREEE (reference sequence). V lost 4 bases to trimming and J lost 3 bases; unmatched junction nucleotides: 8. The CDR3 consists of 15 residues. The CDR3 sequence: CASSPKRGALYEQYF. CDR3 sequence (DNA): TGTGCCAGCAGCCCCAAGCGGGGGGCCCTCTACGAGCAGTACTTC.

The count of this clone is one. This chain links TRBV9 with TRBJ2-3; D might be TRBD2 (6 bases). V was shortened by 0 bases and J by 10 bases, with 21 bases between the two germline ends. Germline V lookup: CDR1 SGDLS, CDR2 YYNGEE. CDR3 length: 16 amino acids. In DNA, the CDR3 is TGTGCCAGCAGCGTAGGTGGTAGCGGAACCTTCGGGTCGCAGTATTTT. Translated, it gives CASSVGGSGTFGSQYF.

The chain uses TRBV24-1 and TRBJ2-3, with TRBD1 identical over 8 bases. Germline V CDR1 and CDR2: KGHDR, SFDVKD. The length of the CDR3 is 15 residues. V lost 9 bases and J lost 2; bases outside the gene matches: 9. The CDR3 DNA reads TGTGCCACCGGAATGGACAGGGACCACACAGATACGCAGTATTTT. This codes for CATGMDRDHTDTQYF.

The V gene is TRBV7-9, the J gene TRBJ1-1, with D perhaps TRBD1 (5 bases). CDR1 SEHNR and CDR2 FQNEAQ come from the germline V gene (reference sequence). This CDR3 comprises 13 residues. V shed 3 bases and J shed 4 bases, with 9 bases lying between them. The DNA for the CDR3 is TGTGCCAGCAGCTTGGGGCCACTCACTGAAGCTTTCTTT. Translating it yields CASSLGPLTEAFF.

The chain combines TRBV4-2 with TRBJ2-4; 8 positions match TRBD2. Germline CDR1 reads LGHNA; CDR2 reads YNFKEQ. V trimming: 4 bases; J trimming: 0 bases; junction bases outside the gene matches: 8. This CDR3 is built from 17 residues. CDR3 DNA: TGTGCCAGCAGCCCTTCTCCGGGACTAGAAGCCAAAAACATTCAGTACTTC. It codes for CASSPSPGLEAKNIQYF.

This rearrangement joins TRBV12-5 to TRBJ2-7, with TRBD1 matching 8 bases. V shed 6 bases and J 0 bases; nucleotides not matched to a gene: 7. The germline gives CDR1 LGHNT, CDR2 FRNRAP. The CDR3 covers 15 residues. The CDR3 reads CASGGDRRSSYEQYF. The CDR3, as DNA: TGTGCTAGTGGCGGGGACAGGAGGAGCTCCTACGAGCAGTACTTC. The variable domain in full, with the rest retrieved from reference TRBV12-5 and TRBJ2-7, is DARVTQTPRHKVTEMGQEVTMRCQPILGHNTVFWYRQTMMQGLELLAYFRNRAPLDDSGMPKDRFSAEMPDATLATLKIQPSEPRDSAVYFCASGGDRRSSYEQYFGPGTRLTVT.

The chain employs TRBV24-1 and TRBJ1-2, with 9 nucleotides matching TRBD1. In germline, CDR1 is KGHDR, CDR2 SFDVKD. This CDR3 contains 16 residues. V shed 6 bases and J 0 bases; nucleotides not matched to a gene: 7. DNA for the CDR3: TGTGCCACCAGTAAGGGACAGGGTGCGACTAACTATGGCTACACCTTC. Its protein product is CATSKGQGATNYGYTF.

V gene TRBV19 combines with J gene TRBJ1-1, with no clear D. The CDR3 is 15 amino acids. The germline gives CDR1 LNHDA, CDR2 SQIVND (reference sequence). V lost 2 bases, J lost 4 bases, and 14 bases lay in between. CDR3 region: CASSIKGGIGTEAFF. For the CDR3, the DNA is TGTGCCAGTAGTATAAAAGGAGGGATCGGCACTGAAGCTTTCTTT.